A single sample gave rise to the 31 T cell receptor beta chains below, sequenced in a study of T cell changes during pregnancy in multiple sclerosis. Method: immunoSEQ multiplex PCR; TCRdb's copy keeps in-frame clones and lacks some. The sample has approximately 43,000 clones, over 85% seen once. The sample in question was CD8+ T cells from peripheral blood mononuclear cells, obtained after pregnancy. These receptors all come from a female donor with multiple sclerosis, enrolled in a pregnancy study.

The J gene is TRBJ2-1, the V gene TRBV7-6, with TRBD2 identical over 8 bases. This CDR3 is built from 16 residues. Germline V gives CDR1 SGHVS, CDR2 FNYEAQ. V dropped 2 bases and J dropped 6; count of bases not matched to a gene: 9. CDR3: CASSLSGSGSSNEQFF. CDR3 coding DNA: TGTGCCAGCAGCTTATCCGGGAGCGGGAGTTCCAATGAGCAGTTCTTC.

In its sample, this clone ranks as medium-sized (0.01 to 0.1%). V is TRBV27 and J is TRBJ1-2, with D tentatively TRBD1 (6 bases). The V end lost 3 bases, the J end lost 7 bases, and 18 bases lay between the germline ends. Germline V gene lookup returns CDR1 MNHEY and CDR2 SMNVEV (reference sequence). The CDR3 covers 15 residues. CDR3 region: CASSFARGHATGYTF. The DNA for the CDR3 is TGTGCCAGCAGTTTCGCCAGGGGACATGCAACTGGCTACACCTTC.

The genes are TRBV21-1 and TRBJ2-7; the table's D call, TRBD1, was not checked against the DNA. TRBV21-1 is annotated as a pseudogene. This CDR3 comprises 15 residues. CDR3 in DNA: TGTGCCAGCAGCAGACGACAGGGCCCCTCCTACGAGCAGTACTTC. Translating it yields CASSRRQGPSYEQYF.

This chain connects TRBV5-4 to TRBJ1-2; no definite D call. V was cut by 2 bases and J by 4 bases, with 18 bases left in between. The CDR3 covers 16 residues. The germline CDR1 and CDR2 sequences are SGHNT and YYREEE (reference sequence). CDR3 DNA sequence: TGTGCCAGCAGCTTTAGCCCATCCGCGATTTTCTATGGCTACACCTTC. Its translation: CASSFSPSAIFYGYTF.

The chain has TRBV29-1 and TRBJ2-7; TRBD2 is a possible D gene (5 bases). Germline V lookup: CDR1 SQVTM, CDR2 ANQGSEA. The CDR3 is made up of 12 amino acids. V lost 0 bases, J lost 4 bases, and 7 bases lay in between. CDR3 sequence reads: CSVEDTGYEQYF. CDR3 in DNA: TGCAGCGTTGAAGATACGGGGTACGAGCAGTACTTC.

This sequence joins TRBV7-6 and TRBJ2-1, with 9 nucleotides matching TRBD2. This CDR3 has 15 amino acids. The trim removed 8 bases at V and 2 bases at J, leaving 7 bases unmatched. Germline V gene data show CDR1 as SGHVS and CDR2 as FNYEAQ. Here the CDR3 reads CASLAGGQAYNEQFF. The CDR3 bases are TGTGCCAGCCTCGCGGGGGGGCAGGCCTACAATGAGCAGTTCTTC. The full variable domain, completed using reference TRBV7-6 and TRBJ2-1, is GAGVSQSPRYKVTKRGQDVALRCDPISGHVSLYWYRQALGQGPEFLTYFNYEAQQDKSGLPNDRFSAERPEGSISTLTIQRTEQRDSAMYRCASLAGGQAYNEQFFGPGTRLTVL.

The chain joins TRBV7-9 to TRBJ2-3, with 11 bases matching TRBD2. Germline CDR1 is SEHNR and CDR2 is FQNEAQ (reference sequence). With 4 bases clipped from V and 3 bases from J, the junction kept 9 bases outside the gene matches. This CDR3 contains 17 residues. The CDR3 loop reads CASSWETTSGATDTQYF. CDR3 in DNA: TGTGCCAGCAGCTGGGAGACGACTAGCGGGGCGACAGATACGCAGTATTTT.

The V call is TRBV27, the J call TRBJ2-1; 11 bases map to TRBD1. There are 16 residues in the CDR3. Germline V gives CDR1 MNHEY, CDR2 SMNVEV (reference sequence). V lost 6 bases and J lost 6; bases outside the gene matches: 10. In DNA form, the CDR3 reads TGTGCCAGCAGCTTTGGATGGACAGGGGGCCGCAATGAGCAGTTCTTC. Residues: CASSFGWTGGRNEQFF.

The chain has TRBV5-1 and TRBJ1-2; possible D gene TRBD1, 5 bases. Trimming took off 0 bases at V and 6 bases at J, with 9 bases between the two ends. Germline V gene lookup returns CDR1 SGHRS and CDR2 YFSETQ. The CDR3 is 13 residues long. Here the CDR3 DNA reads TGCGCCAGCAGCTTGGATCCAGGGAATGGCTACACCTTC. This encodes CASSLDPGNGYTF.

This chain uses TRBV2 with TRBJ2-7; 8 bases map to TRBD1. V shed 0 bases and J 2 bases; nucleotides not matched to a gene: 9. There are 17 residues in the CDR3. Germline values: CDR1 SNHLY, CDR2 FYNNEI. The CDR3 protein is CASSEAPGTGGTYEQYF. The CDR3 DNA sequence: TGTGCCAGCAGTGAAGCGCCAGGAACAGGGGGAACCTACGAGCAGTACTTC.

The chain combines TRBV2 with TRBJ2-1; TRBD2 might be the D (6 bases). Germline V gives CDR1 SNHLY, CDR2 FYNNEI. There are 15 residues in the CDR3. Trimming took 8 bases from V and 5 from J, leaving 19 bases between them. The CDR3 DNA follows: TGTGCCAGCCTAGCCTGGTTGGACTACAACAATGAGCAGTTCTTC. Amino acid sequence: CASLAWLDYNNEQFF.

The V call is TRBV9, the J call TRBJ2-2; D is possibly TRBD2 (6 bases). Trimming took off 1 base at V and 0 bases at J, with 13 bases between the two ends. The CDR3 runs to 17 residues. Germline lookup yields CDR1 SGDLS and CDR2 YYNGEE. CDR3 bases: TGTGCCAGCAGCGTATCCGGGGGTACCTCGAACACCGGGGAGCTGTTTTTT. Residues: CASSVSGGTSNTGELFF.

The CDR3 region has the DNA TGTGCCAGCAGCCTGACAGGAAACATTCAGTACTTC. Translated: CASSLTGNIQYF. The chain uses TRBV13 and TRBJ2-4; D is perhaps TRBD1 (6 bases). Germline V gene sequence: CDR1 PRHDT, CDR2 FYEKMQ (reference sequence). V lost 5 bases to trimming and J lost 6 bases, with 8 bases between them. This CDR3 comprises 12 residues.

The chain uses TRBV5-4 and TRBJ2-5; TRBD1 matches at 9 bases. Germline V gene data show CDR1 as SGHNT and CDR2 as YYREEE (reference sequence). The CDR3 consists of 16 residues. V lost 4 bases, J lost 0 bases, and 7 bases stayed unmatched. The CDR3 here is CASSAGTGLNQETQYF. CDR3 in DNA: TGTGCCAGCAGCGCCGGGACAGGGTTGAACCAAGAGACCCAGTACTTC.

Here the CDR3 DNA reads TGTGCCAGCAGCTTGGGGCGGTTGAACACTGAAGCTTTCTTT. The encoded protein is CASSLGRLNTEAFF. V gene TRBV5-4 combines with J gene TRBJ1-1, with no clear D. This CDR3 comprises 14 residues. The ends were cut back, 0 bases at V and 0 bases at J, with 6 bases in the middle. CDR1 is SGHNT, CDR2 YYREEE, per germline (reference sequence).

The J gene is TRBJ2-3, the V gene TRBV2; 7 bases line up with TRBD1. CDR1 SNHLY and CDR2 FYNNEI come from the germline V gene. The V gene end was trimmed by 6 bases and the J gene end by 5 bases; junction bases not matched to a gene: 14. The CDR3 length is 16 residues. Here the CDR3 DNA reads TGTGCCAGCAGACAGACGACAGGGTCAAGACAAGATACGCAGTATTTT. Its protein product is CASRQTTGSRQDTQYF.

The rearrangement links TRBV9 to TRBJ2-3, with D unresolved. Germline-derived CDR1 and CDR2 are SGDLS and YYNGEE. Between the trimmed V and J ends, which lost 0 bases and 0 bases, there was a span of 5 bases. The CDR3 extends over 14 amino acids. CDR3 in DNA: TGTGCCAGCAGCGTAGGAGGAAGCACAGATACGCAGTATTTT. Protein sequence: CASSVGGSTDTQYF.

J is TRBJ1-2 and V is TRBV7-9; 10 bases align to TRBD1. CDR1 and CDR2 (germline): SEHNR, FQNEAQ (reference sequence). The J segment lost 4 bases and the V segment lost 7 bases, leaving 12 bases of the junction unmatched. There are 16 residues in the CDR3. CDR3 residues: CASTHSRTGGSYGYTF. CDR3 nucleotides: TGTGCCAGCACCCATAGTCGGACAGGGGGAAGCTATGGCTACACCTTC.

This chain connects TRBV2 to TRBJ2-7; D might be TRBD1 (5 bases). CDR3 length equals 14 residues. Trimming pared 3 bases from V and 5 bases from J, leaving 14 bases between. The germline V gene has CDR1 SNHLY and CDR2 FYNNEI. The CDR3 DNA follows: TGTGCCAGCAGTGACTCGGGCAGGGTCCACGAGCAGTACTTC. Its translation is CASSDSGRVHEQYF. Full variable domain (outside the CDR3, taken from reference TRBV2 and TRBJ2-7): EPEVTQTPSHQVTQMGQEVILRCVPISNHLYFYWYRQILGQKVEFLVSFYNNEISEKSEIFDDQFSVERPDGSNFTLKIRSTKLEDSAMYFCASSDSGRVHEQYFGPGTRLTVT.

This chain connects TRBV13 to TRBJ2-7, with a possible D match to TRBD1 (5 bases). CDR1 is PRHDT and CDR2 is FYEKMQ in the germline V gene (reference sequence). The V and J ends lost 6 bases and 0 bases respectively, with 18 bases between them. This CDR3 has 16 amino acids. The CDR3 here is CASSSFGAAHSYEQYF. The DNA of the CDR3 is TGTGCCAGCAGTTCCTTTGGGGCGGCACACTCCTACGAGCAGTACTTC.

The CDR3 loop reads CASTPDRGDYGYTF. CDR3 in DNA: TGTGCCAGTACCCCTGACAGGGGTGACTATGGCTACACCTTC. The chain combines TRBV19 with TRBJ1-2, with 8 positions matching TRBD1. Germline CDR1 LNHDA, CDR2 SQIVND (reference sequence). V dropped 7 bases and J dropped 3; count of bases not matched to a gene: 7. This CDR3 comprises 14 residues. Complete variable domain (other parts from reference TRBV19 and TRBJ1-2): DGGITQSPKYLFRKEGQNVTLSCEQNLNHDAMYWYRQDPGQGLRLIYYSQIVNDFQKGDIAEGYSVSREKKESFPLTVTSAQKNPTAFYLCASTPDRGDYGYTFGSGTRLTVV.

The CDR3 bases are TGTGCCAGCACTACAATTACTAGCGGGAACTTCCCCACATATTTT. This encodes CASTTITSGNFPTYF. The chain links TRBV27 to TRBJ2-3, with 10 bases aligning to TRBD2. The J segment lost 15 bases and the V segment lost 7 bases, leaving 19 bases of the junction unmatched. Germline CDR1 is MNHEY and CDR2 is SMNVEV (reference sequence). CDR3 size: 15 residues.

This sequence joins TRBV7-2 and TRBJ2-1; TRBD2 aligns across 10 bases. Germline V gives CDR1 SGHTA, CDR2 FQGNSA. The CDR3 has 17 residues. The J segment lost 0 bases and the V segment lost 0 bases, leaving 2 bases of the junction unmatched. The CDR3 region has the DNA TGTGCCAGCAGCTTAGCGGCTAGCGGGGGCTCCTACAATGAGCAGTTCTTC. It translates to CASSLAASGGSYNEQFF.

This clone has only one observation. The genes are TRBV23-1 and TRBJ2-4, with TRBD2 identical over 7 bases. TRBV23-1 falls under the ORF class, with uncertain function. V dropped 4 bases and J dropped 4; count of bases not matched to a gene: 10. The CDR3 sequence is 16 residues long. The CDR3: CASSPRGGEGKNIQYF. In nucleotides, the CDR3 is TGCGCCAGCAGTCCCCGGGGAGGGGAGGGTAAAAACATTCAGTACTTC.

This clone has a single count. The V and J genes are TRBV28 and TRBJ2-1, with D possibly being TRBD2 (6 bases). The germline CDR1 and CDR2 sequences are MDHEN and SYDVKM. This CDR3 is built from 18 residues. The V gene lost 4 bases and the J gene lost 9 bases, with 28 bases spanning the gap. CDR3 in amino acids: CASSSTATLVGFGGEQFF. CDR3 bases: TGTGCCAGCAGTTCGACCGCAACACTGGTGGGTTTCGGGGGTGAGCAGTTCTTC. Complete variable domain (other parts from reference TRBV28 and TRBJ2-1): DVKVTQSSRYLVKRTGEKVFLECVQDMDHENMFWYRQDPGLGLRLIYFSYDVKMKEKGDIPEGYSVSREKKERFSLILESASTNQTSMYLCASSSTATLVGFGGEQFFGPGTRLTVL.

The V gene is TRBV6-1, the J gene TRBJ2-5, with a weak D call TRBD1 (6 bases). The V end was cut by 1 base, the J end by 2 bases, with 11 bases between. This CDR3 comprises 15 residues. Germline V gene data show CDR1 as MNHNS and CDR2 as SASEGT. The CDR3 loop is CASSEGTAFQETQYF. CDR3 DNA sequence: TGTGCCAGCAGTGAAGGGACAGCCTTTCAAGAGACCCAGTACTTC.

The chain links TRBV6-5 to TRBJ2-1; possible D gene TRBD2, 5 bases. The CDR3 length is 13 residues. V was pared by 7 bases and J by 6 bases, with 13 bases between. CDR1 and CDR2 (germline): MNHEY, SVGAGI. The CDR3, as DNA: TGTGCCAGCACGGATCATCGGGGCAATGAGCAGTTCTTC. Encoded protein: CASTDHRGNEQFF.

The CDR3 DNA reads TGTGCCAGTAGCGAGGGGGCCGGCGGAGATACGCAGTATTTT. It translates to CASSEGAGGDTQYF. The chain uses TRBV19 and TRBJ2-3, with 7 bases that match TRBD1. Germline V gives CDR1 LNHDA, CDR2 SQIVND (reference sequence). V lost 6 bases and J lost 5; bases outside the gene matches: 8. The CDR3 extends over 14 amino acids.

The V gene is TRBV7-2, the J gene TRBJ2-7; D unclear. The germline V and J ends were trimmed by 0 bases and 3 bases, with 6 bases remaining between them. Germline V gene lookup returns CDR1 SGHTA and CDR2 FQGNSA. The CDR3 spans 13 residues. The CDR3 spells CASSLAPVYEQYF. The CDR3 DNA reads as TGTGCCAGCAGCTTAGCTCCAGTCTACGAGCAGTACTTC.

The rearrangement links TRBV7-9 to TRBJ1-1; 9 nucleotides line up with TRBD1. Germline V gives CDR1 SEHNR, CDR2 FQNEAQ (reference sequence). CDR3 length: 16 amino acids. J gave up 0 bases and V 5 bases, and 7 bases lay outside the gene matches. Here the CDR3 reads CASSAPGQGLNTEAFF. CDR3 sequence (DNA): TGTGCCAGCAGCGCTCCGGGACAGGGATTGAACACTGAAGCTTTCTTT.

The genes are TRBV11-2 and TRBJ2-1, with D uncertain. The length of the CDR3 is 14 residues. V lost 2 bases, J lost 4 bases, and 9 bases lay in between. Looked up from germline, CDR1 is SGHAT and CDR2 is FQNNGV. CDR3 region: CASSLYSQYNEQFF. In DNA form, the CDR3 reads TGTGCCAGCAGCTTATACTCTCAATACAATGAGCAGTTCTTC.